The 32 T cell receptor beta chains listed next were all sequenced from one sample in a study of cytomegalovirus exposure and HLA in healthy donors. Primers: 60 Vbeta forward and 13 Jbeta reverse. This table comes from immunoSEQ multiplex PCR, and its TCRdb copy is limited to in-frame clones, with some not included. The sample yields approximately 120,000 clones, roughly 81% seen once. Specimen: PBMCs. The receptors originated from a woman between 25 and 40 years old in good health and CMV-seronegative.

The gene calls are TRBV19 and TRBJ1-4, with D possibly being TRBD1 (5 bases). The germline V gene encodes CDR1 LNHDA and CDR2 SQIVND (reference sequence). The V end was cut by 5 bases, the J end by 7 bases, with 17 bases between. The CDR3 contains 15 residues. This chain's CDR3 is CASSGEGTLAEKLFF. The DNA for the CDR3 is TGTGCCAGTAGTGGGGAGGGGACGTTGGCTGAAAAACTGTTTTTT.

The chain combines TRBV14 with TRBJ2-1; unclear D gene. Germline lookup yields CDR1 SGHDN and CDR2 FVKESK. The CDR3 extends over 14 amino acids. Trimming took 0 bases from V and 10 from J, leaving 13 bases between them. DNA for the CDR3: TGTGCCAGCAGCCAAGACCGGTCATACCTAGAGCAGTTCTTC. This translates into CASSQDRSYLEQFF.

This clone was detected once. The rearrangement links TRBV29-1 to TRBJ2-6; D possibly corresponds to TRBD1 (8 bases). CDR1 is SQVTM and CDR2 is ANQGSEA in the germline V gene. Trimming stripped 0 bases from V and 0 bases from J, with 18 bases between. The CDR3 has 19 amino acids. The CDR3 nucleotides are TGCAGCGTTGAAGATGGGGAGGGGACAGGAAGCTCTGGGGCCAACGTCCTGACTTTC. This gives the protein CSVEDGEGTGSSGANVLTF.

The chain couples TRBV27 to TRBJ1-1; perhaps TRBD1 as D (6 bases). This CDR3 comprises 12 residues. Looked up from germline, CDR1 is MNHEY and CDR2 is SMNVEV (reference sequence). V shed 7 bases and J shed 4 bases, with 10 bases lying between them. CDR3 amino acids: CASIKGGTEAFF. CDR3 nucleotides: TGTGCCAGCATAAAAGGGGGCACTGAAGCTTTCTTT.

The CDR3 loop is CASSPGTGGAYTIYF. Here the CDR3 DNA reads TGTGCCAGCAGCCCCGGGACAGGGGGCGCCTACACCATATATTTT. V and J are TRBV7-2 and TRBJ1-3; 12 bases map to TRBD1. J was trimmed by 8 bases and V by 5 bases; bases with no gene match: 7. The CDR3 has 15 amino acids. Germline CDR1 reads SGHTA; CDR2 reads FQGNSA. Drawing the rest from reference TRBV7-2 and TRBJ1-3, the complete variable domain is GAGVSQSPSNKVTEKGKDVELRCDPISGHTALYWYRQSLGQGLEFLIYFQGNSAPDKSGLPSDRFSAERTGGSVSTLTIQRTQQEDSAVYLCASSPGTGGAYTIYFGEGSWLTVV.

This clone turned up a few times. J is TRBJ2-3 and V is TRBV2, with D possibly being TRBD1 (6 bases). This CDR3 contains 17 residues. CDR1 and CDR2 from the germline V gene are SNHLY and FYNNEI. V lost 3 bases to trimming and J lost 0 bases, with 16 bases between them. The CDR3 sequence is CASSEDSRYTSTDTQYF. The CDR3 DNA sequence: TGTGCCAGCAGTGAGGACAGTCGTTATACTAGCACAGATACGCAGTATTTT.

The V call is TRBV7-9, the J call TRBJ2-3; D may be TRBD1 (6 bases). Germline CDR1 is SEHNR and CDR2 is FQNEAQ (reference sequence). V dropped 5 bases and J dropped 4 bases, with 10 bases sitting between them. The CDR3 has 13 amino acids. CDR3 loop: CASSQAGADTQYF. The CDR3 bases are TGTGCCAGCAGCCAGGCAGGGGCAGATACGCAGTATTTT.

This clone was counted a single time. CDR3 protein: CASSFSGGQETQYF. The CDR3 nucleotides are TGTGCCAGCAGCTTTAGCGGGGGGCAAGAGACCCAGTACTTC. The chain couples TRBV11-2 to TRBJ2-5; 10 bases fit TRBD2. The CDR3 runs 14 residues. Germline V gives CDR1 SGHAT, CDR2 FQNNGV. The junction had 0 bases not matched to a gene; V was cut back by 3 bases and J by 2 bases.

This rearrangement joins TRBV11-2 to TRBJ2-5, with D maybe TRBD2 (5 bases). The CDR3 is 16 amino acids. The germline V gene has CDR1 SGHAT and CDR2 FQNNGV. V lost 5 bases and J lost 11, with 27 bases in between. CDR3 nucleotide sequence: TGTGCCAGCAGCCCTCTGACGACACAAACTACGAGGGAGCAGTACTTC. It encodes CASSPLTTQTTREQYF.

This clone was observed a single time. Other DNA variants within this sample encode the same CDR3. This chain links TRBV5-1 with TRBJ2-5, with 9 bases aligning to TRBD2. CDR1 and CDR2 from the germline V gene are SGHRS and YFSETQ. CDR3 length: 14 residues. V shed 1 base, J shed 10 bases, and the junction held 8 bases outside the gene matches. This chain's CDR3 is CASSLSSGESGQYF. The CDR3 DNA follows: TGCGCCAGCAGCTTGTCTAGCGGGGAATCGGGCCAGTACTTC.

V usage is TRBV25-1 and J usage is TRBJ1-4, with 8 bases that match TRBD1. There are 13 residues in the CDR3. Losses at the gene ends were 7 bases for V and 8 bases for J; bases not matched to a gene: 6. The germline V gene encodes CDR1 MGHDK and CDR2 SYGVNS. CDR3 in DNA: TGTGCCAGCAACTCAGGGGGCAGGGAAAAACTGTTTTTT. Protein sequence: CASNSGGREKLFF.

Remarks on this clone: Other DNA sequences in the sample encode the same CDR3. The chain combines TRBV12-5 with TRBJ2-7; the D is unclear. V was cut by 4 bases and J by 2 bases, with 12 bases left in between. The CDR3 runs 14 residues. Germline assignment: CDR1 LGHNT and CDR2 FRNRAP. CDR3 sequence: CASGSGVVAYEQYF. CDR3 nucleotides: TGTGCTAGTGGTTCCGGAGTCGTGGCCTACGAGCAGTACTTC.

This chain connects TRBV6-6 to TRBJ2-7, with 9 bases that match TRBD2. The V segment lost 7 bases and the J segment 5 bases; nucleotides outside the gene matches: 15. This CDR3 is built from 16 residues. Looked up from germline, CDR1 is MNHNY and CDR2 is SVGAGI (reference sequence). In DNA, the CDR3 is TGTGCCAGCACCGAAGGCCTTGCGGGAGGGCCGGACGAGCAGTACTTC. Encoded protein: CASTEGLAGGPDEQYF.

The CDR3 is CASSLGGGTIAYEQFF. CDR3 bases: TGTGCCAGCAGCTTGGGGGGGGGTACTATTGCCTATGAGCAGTTCTTC. The chain employs TRBV5-6 and TRBJ2-1; 7 nucleotides agree with TRBD2. Germline CDR1 and CDR2: SGHDT and YYEEEE. The V gene end was trimmed by 0 bases and the J gene end by 8 bases; junction bases not matched to a gene: 11. The CDR3 extends over 16 amino acids.

The chain couples TRBV2 to TRBJ1-4; D gene ambiguous. Trimming cost V 10 bases and J 7 bases, with 19 bases left between them. CDR3 length: 14 amino acids. Germline CDR1 is SNHLY and CDR2 is FYNNEI. For the CDR3, the DNA is TGTGCCATCGAGAGGAGGGATGCCAGTGAAAAACTGTTTTTT. Residues: CAIERRDASEKLFF.

The chain uses TRBV12-5 and TRBJ2-3, with TRBD2 matching 7 bases. Per germline, CDR1 LGHNT and CDR2 FRNRAP. This CDR3 region has 16 residues. Trimming took 0 bases from V and 6 from J; bases not matched to a gene: 9. CDR3 nucleotide sequence: TGTGCTAGTGGTTTGGTAGCGGGGCCAGTGAGGGATACGCAGTATTTT. Its translation: CASGLVAGPVRDTQYF.

V gene TRBV7-9 combines with J gene TRBJ2-3; 7 bases are shared with TRBD2. CDR3 length equals 15 residues. V trimming: 6 bases; J trimming: 4 bases; junction bases outside the gene matches: 10. CDR1 and CDR2 (germline): SEHNR, FQNEAQ (reference sequence). As DNA, the CDR3 is TGTGCCAGCAGGCAAGAGACTAGCTACCCAGATACGCAGTATTTT. It codes for CASRQETSYPDTQYF.

The V gene is TRBV5-1, the J gene TRBJ1-1, with TRBD1 matching 8 bases. The CDR3 extends over 18 amino acids. Germline values: CDR1 SGHRS, CDR2 YFSETQ. Losses at the gene ends were 1 base for V and 1 base for J; bases not matched to a gene: 12. The DNA for the CDR3 is TGCGCCAGCAGCTTGTACGGACAGGGATTAGTAACGAACACTGAAGCTTTCTTT. Translated, it gives CASSLYGQGLVTNTEAFF. Supplemented by reference TRBV5-1 and TRBJ1-1, the full variable domain reads KAGVTQTPRYLIKTRGQQVTLSCSPISGHRSVSWYQQTPGQGLQFLFEYFSETQRNKGNFPGRFSGRQFSNSRSEMNVSTLELGDSALYLCASSLYGQGLVTNTEAFFGQGTRLTVV.

The chain couples TRBV10-2 to TRBJ1-1, with a weak D call TRBD1 (5 bases). Trimming removed 8 bases at V and 4 bases at J, with 20 bases between. The CDR3 has 15 amino acids. Germline V lookup: CDR1 WSHSY, CDR2 SAAADI. This chain's CDR3 is CASAPGRGMPTEAFF. In nucleotides, the CDR3 is TGCGCCAGCGCCCCCGGGCGGGGGATGCCCACTGAAGCTTTCTTT.

The rearrangement joins TRBV18 to TRBJ2-5; 10 bases align to TRBD1. CDR1 is KGHSH, CDR2 LQKENI, per germline. The V gene end was trimmed by 6 bases and the J gene end by 4 bases; junction bases not matched to a gene: 8. This CDR3 region has 15 residues. CDR3 loop: CASSPRDRGTETQYF. CDR3 sequence (DNA): TGTGCCAGCTCCCCCCGGGACAGGGGAACAGAGACCCAGTACTTC.

CDR3 sequence reads: CAISPREDHEQYF. The CDR3 DNA sequence: TGTGCCATCAGCCCCCGGGAGGACCACGAGCAGTACTTC. The chain links TRBV10-3 to TRBJ2-7; 7 nucleotides line up with TRBD2. The CDR3 runs 13 residues. Germline CDR1 and CDR2: ENHRY and SYGVKD. Trimming removed 6 bases from V and 5 bases from J; junction bases left unmatched: 7.

For this clone: In the same sample, other DNA sequences code for this CDR3. The V gene is TRBV30, the J gene TRBJ1-1, with D possibly being TRBD1 (6 bases). The CDR3 is 13 residues long. CDR1 is GTSNPN and CDR2 is SVGIG in the germline V gene (reference sequence). Trimming cost V 1 base and J 0 bases, with 6 bases left between them. The CDR3 region has the DNA TGTGCCTGGAGTGGACAGGTGAACACTGAAGCTTTCTTT. It is translated as CAWSGQVNTEAFF.

CDR3 sequence (DNA): TGTGCCAGCAGCTGGGTCGGACCGGGAGGAGGTCAGCCCCAGCATTTT. Residues: CASSWVGPGGGQPQHF. V gene TRBV7-9 combines with J gene TRBJ1-5; D call uncertain. In germline, CDR1 is SEHNR, CDR2 FQNEAQ (reference sequence). Trimming shortened V by 4 bases and J by 6 bases, and 19 bases separated the two germline ends. The CDR3 is 16 residues long.

This clone has more than one count but fewer than ten. The rearrangement links TRBV7-8 to TRBJ2-1; D gene ambiguous. The ends were cut back, 5 bases at V and 3 bases at J, with 17 bases in the middle. There are 16 residues in the CDR3. The germline gives CDR1 SGHVS, CDR2 FQNEAQ. DNA for the CDR3: TGTGCCAGCAGCCACATCCCATGGGCAGACTACAATGAGCAGTTCTTC. Its protein product is CASSHIPWADYNEQFF.

This chain connects TRBV7-9 to TRBJ1-3; D is unclear. Germline CDR1 and CDR2: SEHNR and FQNEAQ (reference sequence). The V end lost 1 base, the J end lost 2 bases, and 21 bases lay between the germline ends. The CDR3 extends over 19 amino acids. For the CDR3, the DNA is TGTGCCAGCAGCTTAGTAGAGGGTTACATCACGGGAACTGGAAACACCATATATTTT. Its protein product is CASSLVEGYITGTGNTIYF.

CDR3 in DNA: TGTGCCAGCAGCAAAGACAGGGATCGGGAGACCCAGTACTTC. Protein sequence: CASSKDRDRETQYF. The chain combines TRBV11-3 with TRBJ2-5; TRBD1 matches 7 bases. Germline assignment: CDR1 SGHNT and CDR2 YENEEA. V lost 5 bases and J lost 5; bases outside the gene matches: 8. The CDR3 is 14 residues long.

The chain couples TRBV2 to TRBJ1-5; no definite D call. Germline V gene lookup returns CDR1 SNHLY and CDR2 FYNNEI. The CDR3 loop spans 13 amino acids. With 6 bases removed from V and 3 bases from J, the gap between germline ends came to 9 bases. CDR3 loop: CASSLYINQPQHF. DNA of the CDR3: TGTGCCAGCAGCCTCTATATCAATCAGCCCCAGCATTTT.

The rearrangement joins TRBV4-2 to TRBJ2-7, with no clear D. This CDR3 spans 14 amino acids. Germline CDR1 reads LGHNA; CDR2 reads YNFKEQ. Trimming left V 0 bases short and J 3 bases short, with 9 bases between. This CDR3 is CASSQEETFYEQYF. CDR3 nucleotides: TGTGCCAGCAGCCAAGAAGAGACTTTCTACGAGCAGTACTTC.

V usage is TRBV30 and J usage is TRBJ1-2; TRBD1 might be the D (6 bases). The CDR3 contains 10 residues. Trimming stripped 7 bases from V and 7 bases from J, with 10 bases between. Per germline, CDR1 GTSNPN and CDR2 SVGIG (reference sequence). The CDR3 reads CASTGPGYTF. In DNA form, the CDR3 reads TGTGCCTCCACAGGGCCTGGCTACACCTTC.

This chain connects TRBV9 to TRBJ1-3, with 8 bases matching TRBD1. The trim removed 4 bases at V and 0 bases at J, leaving 12 bases unmatched. The CDR3 has 18 amino acids. CDR1 is SGDLS, CDR2 YYNGEE, per germline. CDR3 sequence (DNA): TGTGCCAGCAGCCCTCGGGGCGGGACAGGAGTCTCTGGAAACACCATATATTTT. Translated: CASSPRGGTGVSGNTIYF.

The chain couples TRBV5-1 to TRBJ2-7, with D perhaps TRBD1 (6 bases). Germline V gene lookup returns CDR1 SGHRS and CDR2 YFSETQ. This CDR3 contains 16 residues. V was clipped by 2 bases and J by 5 bases, with 20 bases between them. The CDR3 region is CASSFPRDTPGHEQYF. The CDR3 DNA sequence: TGCGCCAGCAGCTTTCCCCGGGACACCCCAGGGCACGAGCAGTACTTC.

This clone has just a few counts. The chain links TRBV4-3 to TRBJ1-1; D might be TRBD1 (5 bases). V lost 0 bases and J lost 10, with 18 bases in between. From germline, CDR1 is LGHNA and CDR2 YSLEER. There are 15 residues in the CDR3. CDR3 amino acids: CASSQDKGAVLSAFF. The CDR3 DNA is TGCGCCAGCAGCCAAGATAAAGGGGCAGTCTTGTCAGCTTTCTTT.